A selection of T cell receptor beta chains follows, all from one sample in a study of T cell responses to AZD1222 COVID-19 vaccine. The repertoire was sequenced with immunoSEQ multiplex PCR; TCRdb's copy has only in-frame clones and lacks some. Found here are some 200,000 clones, about 94% of them singletons; the top ten hold around 1.7%. Here the sequenced sample was peripheral blood, taken 28 days after the second dose of the MenACWY control vaccine. Receptors were obtained from an adult who received the MenACWY meningococcal vaccine as a control. Each CDR3 is given with its conserved first and last residue. The order of the fields is V gene, CDR3 protein.

v_gene: TRBV4-1; CDR3aa: CASSQDAGQGIEPQHF
v_gene: TRBV9; CDR3aa: CASSRGLAGDNEQFF
v_gene: TRBV18; CDR3aa: CASSPDPGTSGTTEQFF
v_gene: TRBV28; CDR3aa: CASSFVDRNSPLHF
v_gene: TRBV29-1; CDR3aa: CSVVNSGNTEAFF
v_gene: TRBV2; CDR3aa: CASSIFAGTNNEQFF
v_gene: TRBV6-6; CDR3aa: CASSYSTGPNTGELFF
v_gene: TRBV11-1; CDR3aa: CASSRRPGDGDTQYF
v_gene: TRBV15; CDR3aa: CATSKAGLSYEQYF
v_gene: TRBV7-6; CDR3aa: CASSQQGGGSQYF
v_gene: TRBV6-5; CDR3aa: CASSLAGGRNEQFF
v_gene: TRBV30; CDR3aa: CAWSARGTNQPQHF
v_gene: TRBV21-1; CDR3aa: CASSARQGHHDTQYF
v_gene: TRBV4-3; CDR3aa: CASSLADRGPYEQYF
v_gene: TRBV5-4; CDR3aa: CASSQRGGRYEQYF
v_gene: TRBV2; CDR3aa: CASSSGTVYQETQYF
v_gene: TRBV19; CDR3aa: CASSSQLGGRNEKLFF
v_gene: TRBV7-6; CDR3aa: CASSSSGGLAGKTQYF
v_gene: TRBV24-1; CDR3aa: CATSDLAGGPFNEQFF
v_gene: TRBV6-5; CDR3aa: CASSSRMNTEAFF
v_gene: TRBV5-1; CDR3aa: CASSLEGASGNTIYF
v_gene: TRBV7-2; CDR3aa: CASNRDYGYTF
v_gene: TRBV19; CDR3aa: CASSEGDTRYGYTF
v_gene: TRBV29-1; CDR3aa: CSVESAPVATEAFF
v_gene: TRBV28; CDR3aa: CASSLTMWEQYF
v_gene: TRBV5-1; CDR3aa: CASSLVGGSGNTIYF
v_gene: TRBV14; CDR3aa: CASSQGLAGGKQETQYF
v_gene: TRBV29-1; CDR3aa: CSPRSKPQHF
v_gene: TRBV3-1/TRBV3-2; CDR3aa: CASSQDWRGQETQYF
v_gene: TRBV10-3; CDR3aa: CAIAVRPGDNEQFF
v_gene: TRBV29-1; CDR3aa: CSGKLAETQYF
v_gene: TRBV19; CDR3aa: CASSISIDRWYEQYF
v_gene: TRBV5-1; CDR3aa: CASSKGTSGVSSYNEQFF
v_gene: TRBV10-3; CDR3aa: CAIRPQGLNYGYTF
v_gene: TRBV5-1; CDR3aa: CASSLDSGGSGTQYF
v_gene: TRBV7-2; CDR3aa: CASSLVPGLAGGYEQYF
v_gene: TRBV5-4; CDR3aa: CASSGPISGNTIYF
v_gene: TRBV14; CDR3aa: CASSPGRGRGNYGYTF
v_gene: TRBV7-8; CDR3aa: CASSLGGRGETQYF
v_gene: TRBV27; CDR3aa: CASSFAGTGNEQFF
v_gene: TRBV27; CDR3aa: CASSFGDTQYF
v_gene: TRBV3-1/TRBV3-2; CDR3aa: CASSLDRMKTLNSPLHF
v_gene: TRBV5-4; CDR3aa: CASSLKQGTDTQYF
v_gene: TRBV15; CDR3aa: CATSRGRTGRYEQYF
v_gene: TRBV9; CDR3aa: CASSLAGEPYGYTF
v_gene: TRBV30; CDR3aa: CAWRAGGGAQHF
v_gene: TRBV5-1; CDR3aa: CASSPGTRETQYF
v_gene: TRBV7-8; CDR3aa: CASSLARWETQYF
v_gene: TRBV19; CDR3aa: CASTSRAINQPQHF
v_gene: TRBV7-3; CDR3aa: CASSLYAGATDTQYF
v_gene: TRBV4-2; CDR3aa: CASSPEVLVAADTQYF
v_gene: TRBV7-9; CDR3aa: CASSPSGGALNEQFF
v_gene: TRBV28; CDR3aa: CASSLSPTNEKLFF
v_gene: TRBV10-3; CDR3aa: CAITRTDLPDTIYF